The TCR beta chain described here comes from a study of PD-1 blockade in classical Hodgkin lymphoma. Using immunoSEQ multiplex PCR, the repertoire was profiled, and TCRdb retains in-frame clones only, with some absent. The top ten hold 15% to 20% of the sample, which has 90,000 to 130,000 clones, around 89% seen once. A word on this clone: Antigen: not known.

Whole-study results and caveats: A significant rise in TCR diversity was seen by C4D1 for CD4+ cells but not for CD8+ cells. The authors have not defined what causes the repertoire differences, possibly disease activity or prior therapy.

Looked up from germline, CDR1 is SEHNR and CDR2 is FQNEAQ (reference sequence). The CDR3 is 15 amino acids. V lost 4 bases to trimming and J lost 7 bases, with 17 bases between them. Relapses following autologous stem cell transplantation were seen in all patients, with brentuximab vedotin exposure varying. The chain joins TRBV7-9 to TRBJ1-5; D gene uncertain. The source material was peripheral blood mononuclear cells (PBMCs), sampled before the second cycle of nivolumab. This clonotype was obtained from a human donor with classical Hodgkin lymphoma. This chain's CDR3 is CASSSRNNSGQPQHF. Here the CDR3 DNA reads TGTGCCAGCAGCTCTCGTAATAACAGTGGCCAGCCCCAGCATTTT.